This T cell receptor beta chain was observed in a study of T cell responses to AZD1222 COVID-19 vaccine. General study points: At baseline, seropositivity was found in only 5 to 7 AZD1222 recipients. Spike-wide coverage was observed for vaccine-associated CD4 TCRs, with dominant responses at 160-218 and 743-854. Nearly half of spike-specific TCRs reportedly go after variant regions that carry no mutations.

On this clone itself: Its specificity is not known.

Second-dose intervals of approximately 4 or approximately 12 weeks were pooled. J was trimmed by 5 bases and V by 3 bases; bases with no gene match: 9. CDR1 SGHTA and CDR2 FQGNSA come from the germline V gene. The CDR3 covers 17 residues. Sequenced by immunoSEQ multiplex PCR; TCRdb stores in-frame clones only, minus some. The table records 80,000 to 100,000 clones, approximately 83% of them present only once. This clonotype originated in an adult who received the AZD1222 COVID-19 vaccine. This chain joins TRBV7-2 and TRBJ1-4, with 10 bases fitting TRBD1. The sample was peripheral blood, taken 28 days after the second AZD1222 dose. This CDR3 reads CASSLDTPGQGNEKLFF. CDR3 DNA sequence: TGTGCCAGCAGCTTGGATACCCCGGGACAGGGGAATGAAAAACTGTTTTTT.